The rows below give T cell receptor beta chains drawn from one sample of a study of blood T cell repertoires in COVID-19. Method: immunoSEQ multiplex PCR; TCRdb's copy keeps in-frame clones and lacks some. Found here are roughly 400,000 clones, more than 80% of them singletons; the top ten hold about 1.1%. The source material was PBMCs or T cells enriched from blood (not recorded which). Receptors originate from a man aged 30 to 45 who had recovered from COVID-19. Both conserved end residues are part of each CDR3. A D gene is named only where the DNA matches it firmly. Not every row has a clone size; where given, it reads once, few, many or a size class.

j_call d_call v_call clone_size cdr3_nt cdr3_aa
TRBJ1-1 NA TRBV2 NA TGTGCCAGCAGTACAGGTATGAACACTGAAGCTTTCTTT CASSTGMNTEAFF
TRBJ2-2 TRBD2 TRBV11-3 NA TGTGCCAGCAGCTCGGTCGCTAGCGGAGCCGGGGAGCTGTTTTTT CASSSVASGAGELFF
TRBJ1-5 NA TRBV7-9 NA TGTGCCAGCAGCTTGTCGCAGGGAATTGGCGCGCCCCAGCATTTT CASSLSQGIGAPQHF
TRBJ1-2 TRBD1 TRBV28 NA TGTGCCAGCAGCATAGGGGGACAGGGGGCGCTTGGCTACACCTTC CASSIGGQGALGYTF
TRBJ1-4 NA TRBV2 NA TGTGCCAGCAGTGAAGCGCTTCGGGAAAAACTGTTTTTT CASSEALREKLFF
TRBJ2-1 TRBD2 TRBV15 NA TGTGCCACCAGCAGAGAGACTAGCCTCCCCTACAATGAGCAGTTCTTC CATSRETSLPYNEQFF
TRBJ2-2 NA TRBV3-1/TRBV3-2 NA TGTGCCAGCAGCCCCCTTGCGGGACGGACCGGGGAGCTGTTTTTT CASSPLAGRTGELFF
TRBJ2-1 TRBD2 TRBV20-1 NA TGCAGTGCTAGTAGGACTAGTAACAATGAGCAGTTCTTC CSASRTSNNEQFF
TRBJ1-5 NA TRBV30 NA TGTGCCTGGAGTGGGGGAGTTGGTCAGCCCCAGCATTTT CAWSGGVGQPQHF
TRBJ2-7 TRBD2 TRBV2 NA TGTGCCAGCACCGGGACTAGCGGGAGTTACGAGCAGTACTTC CASTGTSGSYEQYF
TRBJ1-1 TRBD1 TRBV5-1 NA TGCGCCAGCAGTAACAGGGGCGAGGGAACTGAAGCTTTCTTT CASSNRGEGTEAFF
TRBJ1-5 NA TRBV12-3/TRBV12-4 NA TGTGCCAGCCAAATGGGGCGGAATCAGCCCCAGCATTTT CASQMGRNQPQHF
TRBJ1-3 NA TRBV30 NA TGTGCCTGGAGATCCCCGGGTTCGGGGGCTGGAAACACCATATATTTT CAWRSPGSGAGNTIYF
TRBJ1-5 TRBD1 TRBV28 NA TGTGCCAGCAGTTCGGGACAGGGCAACCATCAGCCCCAGCATTTT CASSSGQGNHQPQHF
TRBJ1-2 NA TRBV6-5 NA TGTGCCAGCAGTTTGACAGGACCTTTTAACTATGGCTACACCTTC CASSLTGPFNYGYTF
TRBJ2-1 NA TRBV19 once TGTGCCAGTTCGAACCGGCAGGGGATATCCTACAATGAGCAGTTCTTC CASSNRQGISYNEQFF
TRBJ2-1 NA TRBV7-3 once TGTGCCAGCAGCCCCGTTACTGAGGCTGAGCAGTTCTTC CASSPVTEAEQFF
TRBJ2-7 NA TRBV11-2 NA TGTGCCAGCAGCTTAAACGCGAACGGTTTGTCCTACGAGCAGTACTTC CASSLNANGLSYEQYF
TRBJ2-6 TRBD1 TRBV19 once TGTGCCAGTTCTACAGGGGCTGGGGCCAACGTCCTGACTTTC CASSTGAGANVLTF
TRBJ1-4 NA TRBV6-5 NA TGTGCCAGCAACACCAGGGTAGGAAGAGAAAAACTGTTTTTT CASNTRVGREKLFF
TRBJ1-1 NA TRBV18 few TGTGCCAGCTCACCGGAGTGGAGCAACACTGAAGCTTTCTTT CASSPEWSNTEAFF
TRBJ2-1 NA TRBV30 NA TGTGCCGGACTGGGGTCCAATGAGCAGTTCTTC CAGLGSNEQFF
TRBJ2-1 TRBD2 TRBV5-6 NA TGTGCCAGCAGCGGGGGACTAGCCGAACCAGGCTCCTACAATGAGCAGTTCTTC CASSGGLAEPGSYNEQFF
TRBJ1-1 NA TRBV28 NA TGTGCCAGCAGTTTACCCTACACTGAAGCTTTCTTT CASSLPYTEAFF
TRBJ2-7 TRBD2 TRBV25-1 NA TGTGCCAGCAGTGAAACGGGACTAGCGGCCTCCTACGAGCAGTACTTC CASSETGLAASYEQYF
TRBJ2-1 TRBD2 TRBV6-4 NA TGTGCCAGCAGTGTCCGTGGCGGGGGGAATGAGCAGTTCTTC CASSVRGGGNEQFF
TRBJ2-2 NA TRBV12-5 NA TGTGCTAGTGGTTTGGTTATGCTGAGCACCGGGGAGCTGTTTTTT CASGLVMLSTGELFF
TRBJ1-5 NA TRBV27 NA TGTGCCAGCAGCTTCTCAGGGGTAAATCAGCCCCAGCATTTT CASSFSGVNQPQHF
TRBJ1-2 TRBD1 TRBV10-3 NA TGTGCCATCGGTCCGACAGGGGACTATGGCTACACCTTC CAIGPTGDYGYTF
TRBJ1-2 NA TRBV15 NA TGTGCCACCAGCAGAGAAGGTGGGTTGGCAGGGGATGGCTACACCTTC CATSREGGLAGDGYTF
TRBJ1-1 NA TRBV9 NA TGTGCCAGCAGCCCCCGACAGGCGATAGGGCCTGAAGCTTTCTTT CASSPRQAIGPEAFF
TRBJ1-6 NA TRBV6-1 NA TGTGCCAGCGTAGGCAGGGAAAATTCACCCCTCCACTTT CASVGRENSPLHF
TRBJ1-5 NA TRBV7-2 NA TGTGCCAGCAGCTTCCGGGAAAATCAGCCCCAGCATTTT CASSFRENQPQHF
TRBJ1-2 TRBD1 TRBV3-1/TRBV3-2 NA TGTGCCAGCAGCCAGGGGACAGGGGGTTATGGCTACACCTTC CASSQGTGGYGYTF
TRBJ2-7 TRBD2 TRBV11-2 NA TGTGCCAGCAGCAAAGGGACTACCGTCGCCTACGAGCAGTACTTC CASSKGTTVAYEQYF
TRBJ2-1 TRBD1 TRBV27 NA TGTGCCAGCAGGCACCGGACAGGGAATGAGCAGTTCTTC CASRHRTGNEQFF
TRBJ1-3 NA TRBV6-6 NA TGTGCCAGCAGCCCGTCCGGGATTCAAATAAACACCATATATTTT CASSPSGIQINTIYF
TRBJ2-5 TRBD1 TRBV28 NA TGTGCCAGCAGGCCCGCCGGGACAGGGAAAGAGACCCAGTACTTC CASRPAGTGKETQYF
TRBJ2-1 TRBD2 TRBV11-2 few TGTGCCAGCAACCCCAGATCGGGGGGGTTAGAGCAGTTCTTC CASNPRSGGLEQFF
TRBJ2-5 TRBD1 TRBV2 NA TGTGCCAGCAGCGGACAGGGTGTCGGAGAGACCCAGTACTTC CASSGQGVGETQYF
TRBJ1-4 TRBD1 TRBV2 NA TGTGCCAGCAGGATAAGCGTGCCGGGGACAGGCGAAAAACTGTTTTTT CASRISVPGTGEKLFF
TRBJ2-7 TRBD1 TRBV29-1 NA TGCAGCGTTTTGGCAGGGGGTACCTACGAGCAGTACTTC CSVLAGGTYEQYF
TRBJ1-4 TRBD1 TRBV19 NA TGTGCCAGTACCGGAGGGACAGGAAATGAAAAACTGTTTTTT CASTGGTGNEKLFF
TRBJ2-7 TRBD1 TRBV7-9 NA TGTGCCAGCAGCTTAGAGTCGGCGACAGGGCAGTGGGAGCAGTACTTC CASSLESATGQWEQYF